This TCR beta chain was recovered during a study of T cell changes during pregnancy in multiple sclerosis. Libraries were prepared by immunoSEQ multiplex PCR; TCRdb keeps only in-frame clonotypes and omits some of them. The profile shows about 70,000 clones, 80% to 95% of them singletons. The V end lost 9 bases, the J end lost 7 bases, and 13 bases lay between the germline ends. The CDR3 length is 13 residues. CDR1 is LNHDA, CDR2 SQIVND, per germline (reference sequence). The clonotype was recovered from a female donor with multiple sclerosis, enrolled in a pregnancy study. Sequenced here: peripheral blood, sampled before pregnancy. This chain uses TRBV19 with TRBJ1-6, with TRBD1 as a possible D gene (6 bases). The CDR3 sequence: CASQQGRNSPLHF. The CDR3 nucleotides are TGTGCCAGCCAACAGGGAAGGAATTCACCCCTCCACTTT. Looking up the rest from reference TRBV19 and TRBJ1-6 gives the full variable domain: DGGITQSPKYLFRKEGQNVTLSCEQNLNHDAMYWYRQDPGQGLRLIYYSQIVNDFQKGDIAEGYSVSREKKESFPLTVTSAQKNPTAFYLCASQQGRNSPLHFGNGTRLTVT.